Below, 23 T cell receptor beta chains from the same sample are listed, as sequenced in a study of shared clonotypes between healthy human individuals. CD8 cells regarded as naive lacked CD45RO, were positively chosen for CCR7, and omitted terminally differentiated effector memory CD45RA+ cells. Sequencing used immunoSEQ multiplex PCR; TCRdb keeps in-frame clones, though not all of them. The sample has about 2 million clones; approximately 94% are singletons. The sequenced sample was naive CD8+ T cells sorted from blood. The source is a man between 18 and 29 years old in good health.

The chain recombines TRBV11-2 with TRBJ2-2; D unclear. This CDR3 has 14 amino acids. V was shortened by 3 bases and J by 5 bases, with 10 bases between the two germline ends. From germline, CDR1 is SGHAT and CDR2 FQNNGV. The CDR3 nucleotides read TGTGCCAGCAGCTTGGTAATTGGAACCGGGGAGCTGTTTTTT. Protein product: CASSLVIGTGELFF.

The chain carries TRBV9 and TRBJ2-3, with a possible D match to TRBD1 (6 bases). The CDR3 has 15 residues. The germline gives CDR1 SGDLS, CDR2 YYNGEE. Trimming took 0 bases from V and 5 from J, leaving 13 bases between them. CDR3 DNA: TGTGCCAGCAGCGTAGCGAAACAGGGAATAGATACGCAGTATTTT. Translated, it gives CASSVAKQGIDTQYF.

For this clone: Within the sample, other DNA sequences also encode this same CDR3. This chain joins TRBV9 and TRBJ2-7; 7 bases match TRBD2. V trimming: 1 base; J trimming: 1 base; junction bases outside the gene matches: 8. The germline CDR1 and CDR2 sequences are SGDLS and YYNGEE. This CDR3 is 16 amino acids long. In DNA form, the CDR3 reads TGTGCCAGCAGCGTAAGTCCGTCGGGAGGATCCTACGAGCAGTACTTC. The encoded protein is CASSVSPSGGSYEQYF. Full variable domain (missing parts from reference TRBV9 and TRBJ2-7): DSGVTQTPKHLITATGQRVTLRCSPRSGDLSVYWYQQSLDQGLQFLIQYYNGEERAKGNILERFSAQQFPDLHSELNLSSLELGDSALYFCASSVSPSGGSYEQYFGPGTRLTVT.

The J gene is TRBJ2-3, the V gene TRBV5-5, with 8 positions matching TRBD2. V trimming: 4 bases; J trimming: 1 base; junction bases outside the gene matches: 8. This CDR3 is 16 amino acids long. The V gene's germline CDR1 is SGHKS and CDR2 YYEKEE (reference sequence). The CDR3 DNA reads TGTGCCAGCAGCCGGGGGGGTAGCGGAGGCACAGATACGCAGTATTTT. This codes for CASSRGGSGGTDTQYF.

This chain links TRBV13 with TRBJ2-1, with a weak D call TRBD2 (6 bases). CDR1 and CDR2 (germline): PRHDT, FYEKMQ (reference sequence). V was pared by 5 bases and J by 4 bases, with 18 bases between. The CDR3 is 16 residues long. CDR3 loop: CASSPSGLGGYNEQFF. CDR3 coding DNA: TGTGCCAGCAGCCCATCGGGCCTGGGGGGTTACAATGAGCAGTTCTTC.

The CDR3 reads CASSWSLTYEQYF. The CDR3 DNA follows: TGTGCCAGTAGTTGGTCTCTTACCTACGAGCAGTACTTC. The chain uses TRBV19 and TRBJ2-7, with D unresolved. Trimming took off 5 bases at V and 2 bases at J, with 10 bases between the two ends. Germline V gene data show CDR1 as LNHDA and CDR2 as SQIVND (reference sequence). The CDR3 length is 13 residues.

This clone was seen a single time. The rearrangement joins TRBV11-2 to TRBJ1-2; D may be TRBD1 (5 bases). Germline CDR1 is SGHAT and CDR2 is FQNNGV. V gave up 3 bases and J gave up 6 bases, with 11 bases separating them. This CDR3 comprises 13 residues. The CDR3 protein is CASSLGQVDGYTF. CDR3 sequence (DNA): TGTGCCAGCAGCTTGGGGCAGGTAGATGGCTACACCTTC.

The genes are TRBV6-5 and TRBJ2-1, with 9 positions matching TRBD2. The V and J ends lost 0 bases and 8 bases, in that order; junction bases with no gene match: 8. Germline-derived CDR1 and CDR2 are MNHEY and SVGAGI. The CDR3 spans 16 residues. The CDR3 DNA reads as TGTGCCAGCAGTTACTCGAAGGGACTAGCATCATATGAGCAGTTCTTC. Translated, it gives CASSYSKGLASYEQFF.

This sequence joins TRBV29-1 and TRBJ2-7, with D perhaps given as TRBD1 or TRBD2 (5 bases each). The CDR3 has 13 residues. V was pared by 6 bases and J by 4 bases, with 16 bases between. Germline V gene sequence: CDR1 SQVTM, CDR2 ANQGSEA. In DNA, the CDR3 is TGCAGCGTCCCCGGGACCAACGGTTACGAGCAGTACTTC. It is translated as CSVPGTNGYEQYF.

In DNA, the CDR3 is TGTGCCAGCAGCGCCGGAGGCCCTATAGGGGCTTTCTTT. Encoded protein: CASSAGGPIGAFF. This chain links TRBV9 with TRBJ1-1; no clear D gene. The V gene lost 3 bases and the J gene lost 11 bases, with 17 bases spanning the gap. Germline loops: CDR1 SGDLS, CDR2 YYNGEE. The CDR3 consists of 13 residues.

A note on this clone: The same CDR3 is also encoded by other DNA sequences in this sample. The chain is built from TRBV19 and TRBJ2-2; D not resolved. Trimming removed 2 bases from V and 3 bases from J, with 4 bases in between. CDR1 and CDR2 (germline): LNHDA, SQIVND (reference sequence). This CDR3 spans 13 amino acids. CDR3 in DNA: TGTGCCAGTAGTATATTAGACACCGGGGAGCTGTTTTTT. Encoded protein: CASSILDTGELFF.

The J gene is TRBJ2-3, the V gene TRBV2; D not certain. The CDR3 consists of 14 residues. Per the germline V gene, CDR1 is SNHLY and CDR2 is FYNNEI. Trimming removed 7 bases from V and 1 base from J, with 12 bases in between. CDR3 residues: CASTVLPGTDTQYF. In nucleotides, the CDR3 is TGTGCCAGCACTGTACTACCTGGCACAGATACGCAGTATTTT.

This chain joins TRBV4-1 and TRBJ2-5; the match to TRBD2 covers 12 bases. This CDR3 has 16 amino acids. Germline loops: CDR1 MGHRA, CDR2 YSYEKL. V was pared by 1 base and J by 4 bases, with 4 bases of the junction left unmatched. CDR3 nucleotide sequence: TGCGCCAGCAGCCAAGTTCCGACTAGCGGGAGAGAGACCCAGTACTTC. It specifies CASSQVPTSGRETQYF.

This chain joins TRBV15 and TRBJ2-3; 8 bases line up with TRBD2. The CDR3 contains 15 residues. The junction had 11 bases not matched to a gene; V was cut back by 7 bases and J by 5 bases. Germline CDR1 reads LNHNV; CDR2 reads YYDKDF (reference sequence). CDR3: CATNAEAGAGDTQYF. The CDR3 bases are TGTGCCACCAACGCCGAAGCGGGAGCGGGAGATACGCAGTATTTT. The full variable domain, its missing parts supplied by reference TRBV15 and TRBJ2-3, is DAMVIQNPRYQVTQFGKPVTLSCSQTLNHNVMYWYQQKSSQAPKLLFHYYDKDFNNEADTPDNFQSRRPNTSFCFLDIRSPGLGDTAMYLCATNAEAGAGDTQYFGPGTRLTVL.

The rearrangement links TRBV10-3 to TRBJ1-3; D might be TRBD1 (5 bases). The CDR3 is 14 amino acids. In germline, CDR1 is ENHRY, CDR2 SYGVKD. Trimming removed 11 bases from V and 0 bases from J, with 14 bases in between. CDR3 residues: CAATGDLSGNTIYF. As DNA, the CDR3 is TGTGCCGCCACCGGGGACCTCTCTGGAAACACCATATATTTT.

The genes are TRBV5-3 and TRBJ1-2; 7 bases agree with TRBD1. TRBV5-3 is filed as an ORF, its function uncertain. The CDR3 sequence is 13 residues long. V lost 1 base to trimming and J lost 8 bases; unmatched junction nucleotides: 5. The DNA of the CDR3 is TGTGCCAGAAGCTTGCACAGGGGATACGGCTACACCTTC. Translation gives CARSLHRGYGYTF.

The rearrangement uses TRBV27 and TRBJ2-1; 11 nucleotides agree with TRBD1. Per germline, CDR1 MNHEY and CDR2 SMNVEV (reference sequence). V lost 2 bases, J lost 9 bases, and 9 bases stayed unmatched. The CDR3 runs to 16 residues. CDR3 amino acids: CASSLAGTGGDGEQFF. The CDR3 DNA reads TGTGCCAGCAGTTTAGCCGGGACAGGGGGAGACGGTGAGCAGTTCTTC.

The chain recombines TRBV4-2 with TRBJ2-7; 8 nucleotides align to TRBD2. Trimming at V came to 3 bases and at J to 3 bases, leaving 4 bases not matched to a gene. Germline V CDR1 and CDR2: LGHNA, YNFKEQ. The CDR3 is made up of 14 amino acids. For the CDR3, the DNA is TGTGCCAGCAGCCACGGGCGGGGGGACTACGAGCAGTACTTC. Amino acid sequence: CASSHGRGDYEQYF.

The rearrangement joins TRBV2 to TRBJ2-1; D ambiguous. Germline CDR1 is SNHLY and CDR2 is FYNNEI. V gave up 7 bases and J gave up 0 bases, with 16 bases separating them. The CDR3 length is 16 residues. CDR3 in DNA: TGTGCCAGCATAGAATACGTGCCTCCCTCCTACAATGAGCAGTTCTTC. This encodes CASIEYVPPSYNEQFF.

V and J are TRBV19 and TRBJ2-7, with D unresolved. The germline V and J ends were trimmed by 3 bases and 2 bases, with 8 bases remaining between them. Germline CDR1 is LNHDA and CDR2 is SQIVND (reference sequence). The CDR3 covers 13 residues. CDR3: CASSMNGPYEQYF. CDR3 nucleotide sequence: TGTGCCAGTAGTATGAACGGACCCTACGAGCAGTACTTC.

The CDR3 DNA sequence: TGTGCCAGCAGCTTAGGTGGAGGGGACACTGAAGCTTTCTTT. Translation: CASSLGGGDTEAFF. This rearrangement joins TRBV11-2 to TRBJ1-1; weak D call: TRBD1 (5 bases). CDR1 SGHAT and CDR2 FQNNGV come from the germline V gene. CDR3 size: 14 residues. With 1 base removed from V and 3 bases from J, the gap between germline ends came to 9 bases.

The rearrangement links TRBV7-2 to TRBJ2-5; 10 nucleotides match TRBD1. J was trimmed by 3 bases and V by 5 bases; bases with no gene match: 3. The CDR3 is 14 residues long. From germline, CDR1 is SGHTA and CDR2 FQGNSA. CDR3 nucleotides: TGTGCCAGCAGCATCGGACAGGGGGAAGAGACCCAGTACTTC. Translating gives CASSIGQGEETQYF.

This chain uses TRBV19 with TRBJ2-7; TRBD2 agrees at 12 bases. The germline gives CDR1 LNHDA, CDR2 SQIVND (reference sequence). The J segment lost 6 bases and the V segment lost 5 bases, leaving 8 bases of the junction unmatched. CDR3 length equals 15 residues. This CDR3 reads CASSFGLAGFGEQYF. In DNA form, the CDR3 reads TGTGCCAGTAGTTTCGGACTAGCGGGGTTCGGCGAGCAGTACTTC.